The present T cell receptor (beta chain) was sequenced within a study of metastatic and nonmetastatic thyroid tumors. All patients were untreated before thyroid surgery. In germline, CDR1 is SGHTA, CDR2 FQGNSA. The trim removed 5 bases at V and 4 bases at J, leaving 10 bases unmatched. The CDR3 is 15 amino acids. This clone was seen at least ten times. TCRdb recomputed clones from the PCR reads via MiXCR. The sample lists 24,000 or so clones, 11% seen once, with roughly 30% in the top ten. The chain employs TRBV7-2 and TRBJ2-7; TRBD1 aligns across 8 bases. Sequencing was carried out using blood. The source of this sequence is a female donor with papillary thyroid cancer or a benign thyroid nodule (not recorded which). Some clones in this sample may be carry-over from other donors' samples. CDR3 in DNA: TGTGCCAGCAGCCCAGGGACAGGTCTTCTTTACGAGCAGTACTTC. Amino acids: CASSPGTGLLYEQYF.